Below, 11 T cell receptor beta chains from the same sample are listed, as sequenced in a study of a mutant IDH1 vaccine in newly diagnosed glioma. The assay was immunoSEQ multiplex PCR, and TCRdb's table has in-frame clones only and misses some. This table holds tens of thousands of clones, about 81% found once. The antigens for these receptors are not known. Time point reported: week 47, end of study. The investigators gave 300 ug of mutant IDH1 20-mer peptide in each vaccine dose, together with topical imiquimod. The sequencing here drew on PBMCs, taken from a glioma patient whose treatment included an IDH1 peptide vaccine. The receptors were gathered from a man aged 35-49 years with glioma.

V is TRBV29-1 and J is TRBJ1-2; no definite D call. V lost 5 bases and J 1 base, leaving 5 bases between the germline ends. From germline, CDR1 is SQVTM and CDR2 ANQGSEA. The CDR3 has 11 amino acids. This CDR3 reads CSVLLNYGYTF. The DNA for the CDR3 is TGCAGCGTTCTCCTTAACTATGGCTACACCTTC.

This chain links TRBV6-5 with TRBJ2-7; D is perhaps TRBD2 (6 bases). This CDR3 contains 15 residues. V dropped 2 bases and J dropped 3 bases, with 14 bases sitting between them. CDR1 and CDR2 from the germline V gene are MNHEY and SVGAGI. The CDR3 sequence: CASSYGGTSNYEQYF. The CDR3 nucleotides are TGTGCCAGCAGTTACGGGGGGACCTCAAACTACGAGCAGTACTTC.

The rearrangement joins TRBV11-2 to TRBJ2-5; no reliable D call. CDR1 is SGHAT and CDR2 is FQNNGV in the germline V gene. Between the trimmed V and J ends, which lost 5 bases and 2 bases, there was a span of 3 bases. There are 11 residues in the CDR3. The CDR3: CASSLQETQYF. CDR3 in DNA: TGTGCCAGCAGCCTACAAGAGACCCAGTACTTC.

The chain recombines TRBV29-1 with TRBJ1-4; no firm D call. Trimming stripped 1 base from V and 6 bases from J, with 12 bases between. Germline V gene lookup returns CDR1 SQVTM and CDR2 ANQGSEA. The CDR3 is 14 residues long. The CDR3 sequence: CSVEGSGMDEKLFF. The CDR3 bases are TGCAGCGTTGAAGGGTCCGGGATGGATGAAAAACTGTTTTTT.

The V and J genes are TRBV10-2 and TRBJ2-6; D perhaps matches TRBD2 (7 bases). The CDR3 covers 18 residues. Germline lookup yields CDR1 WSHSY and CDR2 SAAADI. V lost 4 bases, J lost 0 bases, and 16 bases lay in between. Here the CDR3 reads CASSARGGLISGANVLTF. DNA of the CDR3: TGCGCCAGCAGTGCTAGGGGGGGCTTGATCTCTGGGGCCAACGTCCTGACTTTC.

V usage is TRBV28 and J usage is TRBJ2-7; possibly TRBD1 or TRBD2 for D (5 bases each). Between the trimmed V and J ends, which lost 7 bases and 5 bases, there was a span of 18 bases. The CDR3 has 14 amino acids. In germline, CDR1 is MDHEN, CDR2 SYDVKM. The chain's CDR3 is CASTTRGVSHEQYF. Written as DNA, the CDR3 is TGTGCCAGCACCACCCGAGGGGTGTCCCACGAGCAGTACTTC. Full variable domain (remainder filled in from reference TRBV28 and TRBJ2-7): DVKVTQSSRYLVKRTGEKVFLECVQDMDHENMFWYRQDPGLGLRLIYFSYDVKMKEKGDIPEGYSVSREKKERFSLILESASTNQTSMYLCASTTRGVSHEQYFGPGTRLTVT.

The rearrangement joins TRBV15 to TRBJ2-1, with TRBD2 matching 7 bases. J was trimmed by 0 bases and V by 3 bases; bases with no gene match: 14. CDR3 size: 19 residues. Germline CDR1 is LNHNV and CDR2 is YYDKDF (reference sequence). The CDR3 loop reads CATSRGRGGVLGSYNEQFF. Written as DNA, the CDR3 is TGTGCCACCAGCAGGGGGAGGGGAGGGGTCCTGGGCTCCTACAATGAGCAGTTCTTC.

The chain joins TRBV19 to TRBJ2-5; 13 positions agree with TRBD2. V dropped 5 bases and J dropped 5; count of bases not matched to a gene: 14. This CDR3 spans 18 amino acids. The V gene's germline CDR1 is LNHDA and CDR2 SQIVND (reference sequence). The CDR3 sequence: CASSAWTSGREGWETQYF. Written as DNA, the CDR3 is TGTGCCAGTAGTGCGTGGACTAGCGGGAGAGAGGGGTGGGAGACCCAGTACTTC.

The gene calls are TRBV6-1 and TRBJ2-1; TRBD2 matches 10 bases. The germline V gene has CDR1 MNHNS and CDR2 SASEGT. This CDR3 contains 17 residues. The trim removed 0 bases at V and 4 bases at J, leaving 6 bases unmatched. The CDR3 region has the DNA TGTGCCAGCAGTGAAGCGGCGGGGACTAGCGATTACAATGAGCAGTTCTTC. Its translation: CASSEAAGTSDYNEQFF.

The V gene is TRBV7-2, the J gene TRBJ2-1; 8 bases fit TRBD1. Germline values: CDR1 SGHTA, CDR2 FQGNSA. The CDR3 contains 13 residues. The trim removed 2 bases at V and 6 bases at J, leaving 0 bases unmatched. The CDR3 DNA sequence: TGTGCCAGCAGCTTAACAGGGGGCAATGAGCAGTTCTTC. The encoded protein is CASSLTGGNEQFF.

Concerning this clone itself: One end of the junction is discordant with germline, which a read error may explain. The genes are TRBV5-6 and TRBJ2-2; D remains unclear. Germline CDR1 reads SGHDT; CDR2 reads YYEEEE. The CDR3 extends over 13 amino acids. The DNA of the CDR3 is TGTGCCAGCACCTTGGGTCATGCAGGGGAGCTGTTTTTT. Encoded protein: CASTLGHAGELFF.